This entry lists 2 T cell receptor beta chains sequenced from one sample in a study of blood T cell repertoires in COVID-19. Generated by immunoSEQ multiplex PCR, the TCRdb table keeps only in-frame clones and is missing some. Of hundreds of thousands of clones listed, roughly nine tenths are singletons. The specimen sequenced was PBMCs or T cells enriched from blood (not recorded which). All receptors derive from a woman aged 50 to 65 in a cohort exposed to, infected with or recovered from COVID-19 (not recorded which).

V and J are TRBV7-9 and TRBJ1-1, with a possible D match to TRBD1 (5 bases). This CDR3 is built from 15 residues. Germline lookup yields CDR1 SEHNR and CDR2 FQNEAQ (reference sequence). Trimming took off 2 bases at V and 0 bases at J, with 10 bases between the two ends. CDR3 DNA sequence: TGTGCCAGCAGCTTAACGGGAGGGGTGAACACTGAAGCTTTCTTT. Translating gives CASSLTGGVNTEAFF.

A few counts support this clone. The genes are TRBV7-9 and TRBJ1-1; 7 nucleotides line up with TRBD1. The CDR3 consists of 14 residues. Germline V gene sequence: CDR1 SEHNR, CDR2 FQNEAQ (reference sequence). V gave up 5 bases and J gave up 4 bases; unmatched junction bases: 7. The CDR3 reads CASSPQQGFTEAFF. CDR3 in DNA: TGTGCCAGCAGCCCCCAACAGGGGTTCACTGAAGCTTTCTTT.